This entry lists 31 T cell receptor beta chains sequenced from one sample in a study of cytomegalovirus exposure and HLA in healthy donors. Vbeta (60) and Jbeta (13) primers were used in the PCR. Method: immunoSEQ multiplex PCR; TCRdb's copy keeps in-frame clones and lacks some. The sample has 85,000 to 130,000 clones; 76% are singletons. Sequencing was performed on PBMCs. These receptors were taken from a woman aged 18-35 years in good health and CMV-seropositive.

This clone was detected only once. The CDR3 nucleotides are TGTGCCAGCAGCTTAAGGCCGTCGAACACTGAAGCTTTCTTT. Translation: CASSLRPSNTEAFF. The V call is TRBV7-3, the J call TRBJ1-1; D is unclear. V was pared by 1 base and J by 1 base, with 7 bases between. The CDR3 contains 14 residues. Germline CDR1 SGHTA, CDR2 FQGTGA.

The rearrangement links TRBV28 to TRBJ1-1, with 7 positions matching TRBD1. CDR1 MDHEN and CDR2 SYDVKM come from the germline V gene. The CDR3 covers 13 residues. J was trimmed by 0 bases and V by 8 bases; bases with no gene match: 3. CDR3 amino acids: CASRGGLNTEAFF. In nucleotides, the CDR3 is TGTGCCAGCCGAGGGGGCCTGAACACTGAAGCTTTCTTT.

V is TRBV30 and J is TRBJ2-7; D call uncertain. CDR1 and CDR2 from the germline V gene are GTSNPN and SVGIG (reference sequence). This CDR3 comprises 12 residues. Trimming shortened V by 0 bases and J by 4 bases, and 7 bases separated the two germline ends. The CDR3 DNA reads as TGTGCCTGGAGTGTAAACTCTTACGAGCAGTACTTC. It yields the protein CAWSVNSYEQYF. Full variable domain (outside the CDR3, taken from reference TRBV30 and TRBJ2-7): SQTIHQWPATLVQPVGSPLSLECTVEGTSNPNLYWYRQAAGRGLQLLFYSVGIGQISSEVPQNLSASRPQDRQFILSSKKLLLSDSGFYLCAWSVNSYEQYFGPGTRLTVT.

The chain links TRBV5-4 to TRBJ1-1; 11 nucleotides match TRBD1. V shed 7 bases, J shed 4 bases, and the junction held 12 bases outside the gene matches. The CDR3 loop spans 16 amino acids. Germline CDR1 reads SGHNT; CDR2 reads YYREEE (reference sequence). CDR3: CASRPDRGLVGTEAFF. The CDR3 nucleotides read TGTGCCAGCCGCCCGGACAGGGGGCTAGTAGGCACTGAAGCTTTCTTT.

V is TRBV7-9 and J is TRBJ1-2; no clear D. Germline V gene data show CDR1 as SEHNR and CDR2 as FQNEAQ (reference sequence). This CDR3 is 13 amino acids long. V lost 7 bases and J 1 base, leaving 10 bases between the germline ends. CDR3 in amino acids: CASTREVNYGYTF. The CDR3 region has the DNA TGTGCCAGCACCCGAGAAGTTAACTATGGCTACACCTTC.

The V call is TRBV27, the J call TRBJ1-4; 7 bases match TRBD1. The trim removed 5 bases at V and 8 bases at J, leaving 8 bases unmatched. The CDR3 sequence is 14 residues long. Germline V gene data show CDR1 as MNHEY and CDR2 as SMNVEV (reference sequence). The CDR3 region is CASSTTGTGEKLFF. The DNA for the CDR3 is TGTGCCAGCAGTACGACAGGGACTGGCGAAAAACTGTTTTTT.

The rearrangement joins TRBV7-9 to TRBJ2-7; D is unresolved. CDR3 length equals 15 residues. Germline CDR1 SEHNR, CDR2 FQNEAQ (reference sequence). Trimming left V 1 base short and J 0 bases short, with 10 bases between. This CDR3 is CASSLGGGISYEQYF. The CDR3 DNA is TGTGCCAGCAGCTTAGGCGGCGGAATCTCCTACGAGCAGTACTTC.

This clone was seen a single time. V gene TRBV27 combines with J gene TRBJ2-5; TRBD1 aligns across 7 bases. The germline V gene has CDR1 MNHEY and CDR2 SMNVEV (reference sequence). V was clipped by 7 bases and J by 2 bases; unmatched bases: 7. CDR3 length: 14 residues. The CDR3 loop is CASKWDSLQETQYF. The CDR3 region has the DNA TGTGCCAGCAAATGGGACAGTCTACAAGAGACCCAGTACTTC.

J is TRBJ1-2 and V is TRBV5-1; D might be TRBD1 (6 bases). Germline lookup yields CDR1 SGHRS and CDR2 YFSETQ. V was pared by 0 bases and J by 8 bases, with 14 bases between. This CDR3 comprises 14 residues. The CDR3 loop reads CASSLGLQGPGYTF. The DNA for the CDR3 is TGCGCCAGCAGCTTGGGTCTACAGGGTCCGGGCTACACCTTC.

The V gene is TRBV6-6, the J gene TRBJ2-1; a weak D match, TRBD1 (5 bases). From germline, CDR1 is MNHNY and CDR2 SVGAGI (reference sequence). The CDR3 runs 13 residues. V lost 3 bases and J 6 bases, leaving 9 bases between the germline ends. The CDR3 spells CASSYRRVNEQFF. CDR3 DNA sequence: TGTGCCAGCAGTTATCGCAGGGTCAATGAGCAGTTCTTC.

V and J are TRBV4-1 and TRBJ2-7; 7 nucleotides line up with TRBD2. This CDR3 comprises 15 residues. V gave up 2 bases and J gave up 0 bases; unmatched junction bases: 4. The V gene's germline CDR1 is MGHRA and CDR2 YSYEKL. The CDR3 spells CASSQSSGPSYEQYF. DNA of the CDR3: TGCGCCAGCAGCCAATCTAGCGGTCCCTCCTACGAGCAGTACTTC.

The chain joins TRBV6-1 to TRBJ2-4, with 8 nucleotides matching TRBD1. After removal of 5 bases from V and 9 bases from J, the junction contained 3 bases not matched to a gene. The V gene's germline CDR1 is MNHNS and CDR2 SASEGT. The CDR3 sequence is 12 residues long. This CDR3 reads CASSTGTGIQYF. DNA for the CDR3: TGTGCCAGCAGTACCGGGACAGGCATTCAGTACTTC.

The chain joins TRBV7-9 to TRBJ2-7, with a possible D match to TRBD1 (6 bases). Trimming left V 5 bases short and J 2 bases short, with 13 bases between. CDR3 length: 14 residues. The germline V gene has CDR1 SEHNR and CDR2 FQNEAQ (reference sequence). The chain's CDR3 is CASSARDKPYEQYF. CDR3 in DNA: TGTGCCAGCAGCGCTAGGGACAAACCCTACGAGCAGTACTTC.

V is TRBV27 and J is TRBJ1-5; 7 nucleotides align to TRBD1. From germline, CDR1 is MNHEY and CDR2 SMNVEV (reference sequence). The V gene end was trimmed by 5 bases and the J gene end by 6 bases; junction bases not matched to a gene: 4. The CDR3 sequence is 13 residues long. CDR3: CASSTGEGQPQHF. As DNA, the CDR3 is TGTGCCAGCAGTACAGGGGAAGGTCAGCCCCAGCATTTT.

In this sample, this clone turned up once. V usage is TRBV7-8 and J usage is TRBJ1-1; weak D call: TRBD1 (5 bases). CDR3 length: 15 residues. The V end was cut by 4 bases, the J end by 1 base, with 13 bases between. Germline loops: CDR1 SGHVS, CDR2 FQNEAQ. CDR3 nucleotides: TGTGCCAGCAGCTCACAGGATTACCCGAACACTGAAGCTTTCTTT. This gives the protein CASSSQDYPNTEAFF. Looking up the rest from reference TRBV7-8 and TRBJ1-1 gives the full variable domain: GAGVSQSPRYKVAKRGQDVALRCDPISGHVSLFWYQQALGQGPEFLTYFQNEAQLDKSGLPSDRFFAERPEGSVSTLKIQRTQQEDSAVYLCASSSQDYPNTEAFFGQGTRLTVV.

The chain is built from TRBV5-5 and TRBJ1-1; D may be TRBD1 (6 bases). This CDR3 comprises 15 residues. Looked up from germline, CDR1 is SGHKS and CDR2 is YYEKEE (reference sequence). The V end was cut by 3 bases, the J end by 1 base, with 13 bases between. CDR3 sequence reads: CASSWTARTNTEAFF. CDR3 DNA sequence: TGTGCCAGCAGCTGGACAGCTAGAACGAACACTGAAGCTTTCTTT. Full variable domain (missing parts from reference TRBV5-5 and TRBJ1-1): DAGVTQSPTHLIKTRGQQVTLRCSPISGHKSVSWYQQVLGQGPQFIFQYYEKEERGRGNFPDRFSARQFPNYSSELNVNALLLGDSALYLCASSWTARTNTEAFFGQGTRLTVV.

This chain connects TRBV18 to TRBJ1-5; D gene ambiguous. The CDR3 contains 15 residues. From germline, CDR1 is KGHSH and CDR2 LQKENI. V lost 0 bases to trimming and J lost 0 bases, with 6 bases between them. The CDR3 DNA sequence: TGTGCCAGCTCACCACCGGGAGATAGCAATCAGCCCCAGCATTTT. Its protein product is CASSPPGDSNQPQHF.

This chain joins TRBV5-6 and TRBJ2-4, with a tentative D call TRBD1 (6 bases). The CDR3 is 14 amino acids. Trimming removed 4 bases from V and 12 bases from J, with 20 bases in between. Germline assignment: CDR1 SGHDT and CDR2 YYEEEE. The chain's CDR3 is CASSEYTLGDTQYF. The CDR3 DNA sequence: TGTGCCAGCAGCGAATATACGCTAGGGGACACTCAGTACTTC.

This rearrangement joins TRBV2 to TRBJ2-1, with D tentatively TRBD1 (5 bases). CDR3 length: 10 amino acids. With 6 bases removed from V and 10 bases from J, the gap between germline ends came to 7 bases. Germline CDR1 and CDR2: SNHLY and FYNNEI. The CDR3 spells CASRGHEQFF. The DNA for the CDR3 is TGTGCCAGCAGAGGACACGAGCAGTTCTTC.

CDR3 protein: CASSEGGTEAFF. The CDR3 DNA follows: TGTGCCAGCTCAGAAGGGGGCACTGAAGCTTTCTTT. The chain links TRBV18 to TRBJ1-1; possible D gene TRBD1, 6 bases. From germline, CDR1 is KGHSH and CDR2 LQKENI. The ends were cut back, 5 bases at V and 4 bases at J, with 8 bases in the middle. CDR3 size: 12 residues.

As to this clone: This clone may be a read error of a much larger clone one base away. V usage is TRBV2 and J usage is TRBJ2-7, with 7 nucleotides matching TRBD1. Germline V gene lookup returns CDR1 SNHLY and CDR2 FYNNEI. Losses at the gene ends were 1 base for V and 0 bases for J; bases not matched to a gene: 0. The CDR3 length is 14 residues. The CDR3 sequence: CASSEGDSSYEQYF. CDR3 DNA sequence: TGTGCCAGCAGTGAAGGGGACAGCTCCTACGAGCAGTACTTC.

The chain carries TRBV4-1 and TRBJ2-3, with D perhaps TRBD1 (5 bases). The V gene lost 3 bases and the J gene lost 0 bases, with 10 bases spanning the gap. The CDR3 has 15 amino acids. Per the germline V gene, CDR1 is MGHRA and CDR2 is YSYEKL. CDR3 bases: TGCGCCAGCAGCCATTACACAGGAAGCACAGATACGCAGTATTTT. Translated, it gives CASSHYTGSTDTQYF.

The chain uses TRBV20-1 and TRBJ2-5; a weak D match, TRBD1 (5 bases). Germline CDR1 and CDR2: DFQATT and SNEGSKA (reference sequence). The CDR3 is 11 amino acids. Trimming cost V 3 bases and J 5 bases, with 7 bases left between them. The CDR3 protein is CSASRVETQYF. CDR3 coding DNA: TGCAGTGCTAGCAGGGTTGAGACCCAGTACTTC.

V gene TRBV28 combines with J gene TRBJ1-3, with D uncertain. In germline, CDR1 is MDHEN, CDR2 SYDVKM. Trimming pared 3 bases from V and 0 bases from J, leaving 6 bases between. The CDR3 extends over 14 amino acids. The DNA for the CDR3 is TGTGCCAGCAGTTTTCGTAGCTCTGGAAACACCATATATTTT. This translates into CASSFRSSGNTIYF.

The chain carries TRBV10-3 and TRBJ1-4, with 11 bases that match TRBD1. Losses at the gene ends were 6 bases for V and 7 bases for J; bases not matched to a gene: 1. The CDR3 is 13 amino acids. Per the germline V gene, CDR1 is ENHRY and CDR2 is SYGVKD. The CDR3 coding sequence is TGTGCCATCAGCGGGACAGGGGGTGAAAAACTGTTTTTT. Its protein is CAISGTGGEKLFF.

The chain recombines TRBV10-3 with TRBJ2-3; TRBD2 matches 7 bases. In germline, CDR1 is ENHRY, CDR2 SYGVKD. Trimming cost V 5 bases and J 2 bases; bases outside gene matches: 7. The CDR3 is 15 amino acids. Written as DNA, the CDR3 is TGTGCCATCAGTTTAGCGGGTTTACTCACAGATACGCAGTATTTT. This sequence encodes CAISLAGLLTDTQYF.

This clone was seen only a few times. The V and J genes are TRBV30 and TRBJ2-2, with 9 bases matching TRBD2. The CDR3 is 16 residues long. The junction had 13 bases not matched to a gene; V was cut back by 5 bases and J by 6 bases. From germline, CDR1 is GTSNPN and CDR2 SVGIG (reference sequence). The CDR3 region is CAWGPGSSGKAGELFF. The CDR3 DNA is TGTGCCTGGGGTCCCGGTTCTAGCGGGAAGGCCGGGGAGCTGTTTTTT.

V and J are TRBV25-1 and TRBJ2-7, with D perhaps TRBD1 (5 bases). This CDR3 has 15 residues. V was shortened by 4 bases and J by 7 bases, with 20 bases between the two germline ends. Germline assignment: CDR1 MGHDK and CDR2 SYGVNS. Here the CDR3 reads CASSGARKGVGEQYF. The CDR3 DNA reads as TGTGCCAGCAGTGGGGCAAGAAAAGGGGTGGGGGAGCAGTACTTC.

V and J are TRBV10-2 and TRBJ2-5; D is possibly TRBD1 (6 bases). CDR1 and CDR2 from the germline V gene are WSHSY and SAAADI. This CDR3 is built from 16 residues. Trimming shortened V by 6 bases and J by 1 base, and 18 bases separated the two germline ends. The CDR3 is CASRPGHLTSQETQYF. CDR3 in DNA: TGCGCCAGCAGACCGGGACACCTAACCTCCCAAGAGACCCAGTACTTC.

The rearrangement uses TRBV15 and TRBJ1-2; no reliable D call. The V gene's germline CDR1 is LNHNV and CDR2 YYDKDF (reference sequence). V lost 1 base and J lost 6, with 12 bases in between. The CDR3 consists of 14 residues. The CDR3 bases are TGTGCCACCAGCAGAGCCGGCGGCTGGGATGGCTACACCTTC. Encoded protein: CATSRAGGWDGYTF.

V is TRBV19 and J is TRBJ2-7; D is possibly TRBD1 (6 bases). CDR3 length: 14 amino acids. The V end lost 0 bases, the J end lost 1 base, and 7 bases lay between the germline ends. Germline-derived CDR1 and CDR2 are LNHDA and SQIVND (reference sequence). CDR3 loop: CASSIEGASYEQYF. For the CDR3, the DNA is TGTGCCAGTAGTATAGAGGGGGCTTCCTACGAGCAGTACTTC.